The 30 T cell receptor beta chains given below trace back to one sample, sequenced in a study of shared clonotypes between healthy human individuals. The table came from immunoSEQ multiplex PCR; TCRdb's copy has only in-frame clones and leaves some out. Among over a million clones listed, 95% to 97% were seen once. Sequencing used naive CD4+ T cells sorted from blood. Stated subset: CD45RA+ positively selected. The receptor source for this set is a man between 25 and 39 years old in good health.

Concerning this clone itself: The same CDR3 arises from other DNA sequences in this sample as well. CDR3 sequence (DNA): TGTGCCAGCAGTTACCGGGACAGTAATCAGCCCCAGCATTTT. It specifies CASSYRDSNQPQHF. The chain recombines TRBV6-6 with TRBJ1-5, with 7 nucleotides matching TRBD1. Germline V CDR1 and CDR2: MNHNY, SVGAGI (reference sequence). This CDR3 region has 14 residues. The trim removed 2 bases at V and 4 bases at J, leaving 2 bases unmatched.

The chain is built from TRBV18 and TRBJ2-7, with 7 bases identical to TRBD1. Germline lookup yields CDR1 KGHSH and CDR2 LQKENI. The CDR3 consists of 15 residues. V trimming: 6 bases; J trimming: 3 bases; junction bases outside the gene matches: 11. CDR3 in DNA: TGTGCCAGCTCCCCAGGGACAGCGAGCGGCTACGAGCAGTACTTC. Its translation: CASSPGTASGYEQYF.

The V call is TRBV7-6, the J call TRBJ2-7, with 7 bases that match TRBD2. This CDR3 spans 15 amino acids. Germline CDR1 and CDR2: SGHVS and FNYEAQ. Trimming cost V 1 base and J 2 bases; bases outside gene matches: 5. The CDR3 region is CASSLVSGVPYEQYF. DNA for the CDR3: TGTGCCAGCAGCTTAGTGAGCGGGGTCCCCTACGAGCAGTACTTC. The full variable domain, in which reference TRBV7-6 and TRBJ2-7 provide the parts outside the CDR3, is GAGVSQSPRYKVTKRGQDVALRCDPISGHVSLYWYRQALGQGPEFLTYFNYEAQQDKSGLPNDRFSAERPEGSISTLTIQRTEQRDSAMYRCASSLVSGVPYEQYFGPGTRLTVT.

The CDR3 nucleotides are TGCGCCAGCAGCCCTGTCGGTGCTAACAATGAGCAGTTCTTC. It yields the protein CASSPVGANNEQFF. V and J are TRBV4-3 and TRBJ2-1; D not resolved. Germline assignment: CDR1 LGHNA and CDR2 YSLEER. The CDR3 extends over 14 amino acids. V shed 4 bases and J shed 5 bases, with 12 bases lying between them.

The V call is TRBV2, the J call TRBJ1-3; D not resolved. CDR3 length equals 14 residues. The V gene lost 6 bases and the J gene lost 0 bases, with 9 bases spanning the gap. Germline lookup yields CDR1 SNHLY and CDR2 FYNNEI. In DNA form, the CDR3 reads TGTGCCAGCAGAGCAGCGAGCTCTGGAAACACCATATATTTT. Translation gives CASRAASSGNTIYF.

This sequence joins TRBV19 and TRBJ2-2; D gene ambiguous. Per the germline V gene, CDR1 is LNHDA and CDR2 is SQIVND (reference sequence). The V gene lost 1 base and the J gene lost 7 bases, with 4 bases spanning the gap. This CDR3 comprises 12 residues. The CDR3 bases are TGTGCCAGTAGTATAGTTAACGGGGAGCTGTTTTTT. As protein: CASSIVNGELFF.

This chain links TRBV6-1 with TRBJ1-1; 7 bases align to TRBD1. The CDR3 totals 13 residues. The trim removed 8 bases at V and 4 bases at J, leaving 7 bases unmatched. CDR1 MNHNS and CDR2 SASEGT come from the germline V gene. The CDR3 DNA follows: TGTGCCAGCGCCAGACAGGGCGGCACTGAAGCTTTCTTT. Its translation is CASARQGGTEAFF.

The chain carries TRBV7-8 and TRBJ2-2; D gene uncertain. Germline-derived CDR1 and CDR2 are SGHVS and FQNEAQ. The germline V and J ends were trimmed by 1 base and 5 bases, with 14 bases remaining between them. The CDR3 extends over 16 amino acids. The CDR3 DNA sequence: TGTGCCAGCAGCTTAGAGCCAGTCTTGCAGACCGGGGAGCTGTTTTTT. Encoded protein: CASSLEPVLQTGELFF. Using reference TRBV7-8 and TRBJ2-2 for the parts outside the CDR3, the full variable domain is GAGVSQSPRYKVAKRGQDVALRCDPISGHVSLFWYQQALGQGPEFLTYFQNEAQLDKSGLPSDRFFAERPEGSVSTLKIQRTQQEDSAVYLCASSLEPVLQTGELFFGEGSRLTVL.

The chain's CDR3 is CASSMTNYGYTF. CDR3 bases: TGTGCCAGCAGCATGACTAACTATGGCTACACCTTC. The chain combines TRBV6-1 with TRBJ1-2, with unresolved D. Per the germline V gene, CDR1 is MNHNS and CDR2 is SASEGT. The CDR3 totals 12 residues. The V gene lost 6 bases and the J gene lost 0 bases, with 5 bases spanning the gap.

The rearrangement joins TRBV5-1 to TRBJ2-1; D uncertain. The V and J ends lost 0 bases and 5 bases respectively, with 12 bases between them. This CDR3 is built from 15 residues. Germline loops: CDR1 SGHRS, CDR2 YFSETQ. The CDR3 DNA reads as TGCGCCAGCAGCTTGGGGAAGTGGCCCAACAATGAGCAGTTCTTC. This translates into CASSLGKWPNNEQFF.

This clone was picked up one time. The identical CDR3 is also encoded by other nucleotide sequences in the sample. The chain has TRBV7-2 and TRBJ2-7; TRBD2 matches 8 bases. Trimming at V came to 4 bases and at J to 2 bases, leaving 10 bases not matched to a gene. The CDR3 runs to 16 residues. Per germline, CDR1 SGHTA and CDR2 FQGNSA. CDR3 nucleotides: TGTGCCAGCAGCTCCGGGGCTCGGGGGGGTCCCTACGAGCAGTACTTC. Protein: CASSSGARGGPYEQYF. Variable domain in full (rest from reference TRBV7-2 and TRBJ2-7): GAGVSQSPSNKVTEKGKDVELRCDPISGHTALYWYRQSLGQGLEFLIYFQGNSAPDKSGLPSDRFSAERTGGSVSTLTIQRTQQEDSAVYLCASSSGARGGPYEQYFGPGTRLTVT.

With regard to this clone: Other DNA variants within this sample encode the same CDR3. The chain recombines TRBV14 with TRBJ2-2, with D uncertain. The V end lost 1 base, the J end lost 4 bases, and 7 bases lay between the germline ends. CDR1 SGHDN and CDR2 FVKESK come from the germline V gene. The CDR3 contains 14 residues. The CDR3 is CASSQVLSTGELFF. CDR3 DNA sequence: TGTGCCAGCAGCCAAGTTCTAAGCACCGGGGAGCTGTTTTTT.

The rearrangement links TRBV28 to TRBJ1-2, with 7 nucleotides matching TRBD1. The V gene's germline CDR1 is MDHEN and CDR2 SYDVKM. The length of the CDR3 is 14 residues. Trimming took 6 bases from V and 8 from J; bases not matched to a gene: 12. The CDR3 DNA is TGTGCCAGCAGCGACAGACAGGGACCGGAGGGCTACACCTTC. Encoded protein: CASSDRQGPEGYTF.

This sequence joins TRBV5-1 and TRBJ2-7, with 13 bases that match TRBD2. Per the germline V gene, CDR1 is SGHRS and CDR2 is YFSETQ. V shed 3 bases, J shed 4 bases, and the junction held 1 base outside the gene matches. The CDR3 runs to 14 residues. The CDR3 here is CASSSTSGGYEQYF. The DNA of the CDR3 is TGCGCCAGCAGCTCGACTAGCGGGGGGTACGAGCAGTACTTC.

The CDR3 protein is CASSGTGSVTGELFF. The CDR3 coding sequence is TGTGCCAGCAGTGGGACAGGGTCCGTCACCGGGGAGCTGTTTTTT. The rearrangement links TRBV7-2 to TRBJ2-2; 9 positions match TRBD1. This CDR3 has 15 residues. Germline CDR1 SGHTA, CDR2 FQGNSA. V gave up 6 bases and J gave up 4 bases; unmatched junction bases: 6.

This clone showed up just once. This rearrangement joins TRBV9 to TRBJ1-1; D unresolved. The germline V gene has CDR1 SGDLS and CDR2 YYNGEE. With 4 bases removed from V and 0 bases from J, the gap between germline ends came to 13 bases. The CDR3 has 15 amino acids. DNA of the CDR3: TGTGCCAGCAGCCCCCATACGGCCCTGAACACTGAAGCTTTCTTT. Protein sequence: CASSPHTALNTEAFF.

This chain uses TRBV19 with TRBJ2-7; D assignment may be TRBD1 or TRBD2 (5 bases each). Per germline, CDR1 LNHDA and CDR2 SQIVND (reference sequence). The length of the CDR3 is 18 residues. V lost 4 bases and J 3 bases, leaving 25 bases between the germline ends. The CDR3 DNA reads TGTGCCAGTAGTACGTTCTACCGTTTCGGGACCGGGAACTACGAGCAGTACTTC. This gives the protein CASSTFYRFGTGNYEQYF.

The genes are TRBV7-3 and TRBJ2-1, with D possibly being TRBD2 (6 bases). The CDR3 sequence is 15 residues long. Germline V gene data show CDR1 as SGHTA and CDR2 as FQGTGA. V gave up 5 bases and J gave up 5 bases, with 16 bases separating them. Here the CDR3 reads CASSLLKGRHNEQFF. The CDR3 DNA reads as TGTGCCAGCAGCCTCCTGAAGGGGAGGCACAATGAGCAGTTCTTC.

The rearrangement links TRBV11-2 to TRBJ2-3, with TRBD2 matching over 7 bases. Germline loops: CDR1 SGHAT, CDR2 FQNNGV. This CDR3 has 14 residues. V trimming: 5 bases; J trimming: 6 bases; junction bases outside the gene matches: 8. The CDR3 nucleotides are TGTGCCAGCAGCCATCGGGGGGTTTCGGATACGCAGTATTTT. This sequence encodes CASSHRGVSDTQYF.

This clone was seen just once. The chain carries TRBV7-8 and TRBJ2-3; TRBD1 or TRBD2 may be the D gene (5 bases each). CDR3 size: 17 residues. Deletions cut 4 bases from V and 0 bases from J, with 17 bases between. Germline values: CDR1 SGHVS, CDR2 FQNEAQ. The chain's CDR3 is CASSSAVLWGSTDTQYF. The CDR3, as DNA: TGTGCCAGCAGCTCGGCGGTTTTATGGGGGAGCACAGATACGCAGTATTTT.

The chain uses TRBV5-6 and TRBJ2-4; D tentatively fits TRBD1 or TRBD2 (6 bases each). Trimming took 0 bases from V and 8 from J, leaving 12 bases between them. Germline V CDR1 and CDR2: SGHDT, YYEEEE. This CDR3 region has 14 residues. The CDR3 protein is CASSLASGADIQYF. Here the CDR3 DNA reads TGTGCCAGCAGCTTGGCATCGGGGGCTGACATTCAGTACTTC.

This sequence joins TRBV5-6 and TRBJ2-5; D remains ambiguous. CDR1 and CDR2 from the germline V gene are SGHDT and YYEEEE. This CDR3 spans 14 amino acids. V lost 1 base and J 2 bases, leaving 9 bases between the germline ends. The CDR3 protein is CASSLLSGQETQYF. The CDR3 nucleotides are TGTGCCAGCAGCTTGTTGTCCGGGCAAGAGACCCAGTACTTC.

The chain uses TRBV4-2 and TRBJ2-5, with a possible D match to TRBD2 (6 bases). The CDR3 is 17 residues long. The V end was cut by 0 bases, the J end by 4 bases, with 18 bases between. Per the germline V gene, CDR1 is LGHNA and CDR2 is YNFKEQ. The CDR3 protein is CASSQERTGGPTETQYF. The CDR3 DNA follows: TGTGCCAGCAGCCAAGAGAGGACCGGAGGGCCAACAGAGACCCAGTACTTC.

The rearrangement uses TRBV5-8 and TRBJ1-5; D gene ambiguous. Looked up from germline, CDR1 is SGHTS and CDR2 is YDEGEE. There are 17 residues in the CDR3. Trimming left V 4 bases short and J 6 bases short, with 23 bases between. This CDR3 is CASSQPAGVQILQPQHF. DNA of the CDR3: TGTGCCAGCAGCCAACCCGCCGGGGTCCAGATACTTCAGCCCCAGCATTTT. Full variable domain (missing parts from reference TRBV5-8 and TRBJ1-5): EAGVTQSPTHLIKTRGQQATLRCSPISGHTSVYWYQQALGLGLQFLLWYDEGEERNRGNFPPRFSGRQFPNYSSELNVNALELEDSALYLCASSQPAGVQILQPQHFGDGTRLSIL.

The chain uses TRBV6-4 and TRBJ2-3; 9 nucleotides agree with TRBD2. V was pared by 0 bases and J by 7 bases, with 2 bases of the junction left unmatched. This CDR3 spans 14 amino acids. Germline V CDR1 and CDR2: MRHNA, SNTAGT. CDR3 residues: CASSDSASGNTQYF. The CDR3 nucleotides read TGTGCCAGCAGTGACTCGGCTAGCGGGAATACGCAGTATTTT.

This chain connects TRBV7-9 to TRBJ2-1; 11 bases are shared with TRBD2. Germline CDR1 SEHNR, CDR2 FQNEAQ (reference sequence). V trimming: 3 bases; J trimming: 7 bases; junction bases outside the gene matches: 11. The CDR3 has 17 residues. This CDR3 reads CASSLGALAGEVNEQFF. CDR3 bases: TGTGCCAGCAGCTTGGGAGCACTAGCGGGAGAGGTTAATGAGCAGTTCTTC.

The V call is TRBV6-5, the J call TRBJ2-2, with no clear D. The germline V gene encodes CDR1 MNHEY and CDR2 SVGAGI. This CDR3 region has 12 residues. V lost 0 bases and J 6 bases, leaving 2 bases between the germline ends. The CDR3 reads CASSYSPGELFF. In DNA form, the CDR3 reads TGTGCCAGCAGTTACTCCCCCGGGGAGCTGTTTTTT.

V and J are TRBV5-4 and TRBJ2-7, with D possibly being TRBD1 (6 bases). The CDR3 is made up of 17 amino acids. Germline loops: CDR1 SGHNT, CDR2 YYREEE (reference sequence). Trimming shortened V by 0 bases and J by 0 bases, and 16 bases separated the two germline ends. DNA of the CDR3: TGTGCCAGCAGCTTGGGAGGGGGTACGAGGAGCTCCTACGAGCAGTACTTC. Amino acids: CASSLGGGTRSSYEQYF. Filled out from reference TRBV5-4 and TRBJ2-7, the complete variable domain reads ETGVTQSPTHLIKTRGQQVTLRCSSQSGHNTVSWYQQALGQGPQFIFQYYREEENGRGNFPPRFSGLQFPNYSSELNVNALELDDSALYLCASSLGGGTRSSYEQYFGPGTRLTVT.

The genes are TRBV6-1 and TRBJ2-7; no clear D gene. The CDR3 is 14 amino acids. Germline V gives CDR1 MNHNS, CDR2 SASEGT. V was clipped by 2 bases and J by 5 bases, with 13 bases between them. The DNA of the CDR3 is TGTGCCAGCAGTGAATTTGGTACGGAAAACGAGCAGTACTTC. Protein sequence: CASSEFGTENEQYF.

V gene TRBV11-2 combines with J gene TRBJ2-7, with D possibly called TRBD1 or TRBD2 (5 bases each). V lost 1 base, J lost 3 bases, and 16 bases lay in between. The V gene's germline CDR1 is SGHAT and CDR2 FQNNGV. The CDR3 consists of 16 residues. CDR3 nucleotide sequence: TGTGCCAGCAGCTTAGTCACCGGGACCATTGGCTACGAGCAGTACTTC. It encodes CASSLVTGTIGYEQYF.